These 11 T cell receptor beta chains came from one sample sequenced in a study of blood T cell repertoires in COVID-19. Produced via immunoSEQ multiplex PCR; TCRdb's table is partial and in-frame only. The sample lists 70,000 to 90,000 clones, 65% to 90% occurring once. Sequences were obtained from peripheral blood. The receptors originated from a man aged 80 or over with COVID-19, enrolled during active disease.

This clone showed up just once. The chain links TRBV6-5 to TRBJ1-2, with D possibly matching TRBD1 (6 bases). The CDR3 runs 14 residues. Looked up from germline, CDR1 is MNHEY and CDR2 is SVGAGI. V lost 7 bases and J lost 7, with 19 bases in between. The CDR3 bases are TGTGCCAGCACTTCCGGGGCAGGGGCTCGTGGCTACACCTTC. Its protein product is CASTSGAGARGYTF.

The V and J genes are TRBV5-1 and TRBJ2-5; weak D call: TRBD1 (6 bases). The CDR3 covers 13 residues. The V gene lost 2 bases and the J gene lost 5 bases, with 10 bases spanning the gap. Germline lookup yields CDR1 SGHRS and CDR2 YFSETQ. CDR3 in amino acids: CASSFQGSETQYF. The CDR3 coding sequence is TGCGCCAGCAGCTTCCAGGGGAGTGAGACCCAGTACTTC.

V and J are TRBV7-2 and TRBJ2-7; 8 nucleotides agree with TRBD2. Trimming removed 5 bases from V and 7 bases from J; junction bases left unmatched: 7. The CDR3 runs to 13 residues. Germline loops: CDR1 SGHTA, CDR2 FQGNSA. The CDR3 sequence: CASSQAGEGEQYF. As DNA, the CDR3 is TGTGCCAGCAGCCAAGCGGGGGAGGGAGAGCAGTACTTC.

Here the CDR3 DNA reads TGTGCCAGCAGCAAGACCAGGGGGCCTTACACTGAAGCTTTCTTT. Its translation is CASSKTRGPYTEAFF. V and J are TRBV11-3 and TRBJ1-1, with 8 bases matching TRBD1. Per germline, CDR1 SGHNT and CDR2 YENEEA. The junction had 8 bases not matched to a gene; V was cut back by 5 bases and J by 3 bases. CDR3 length equals 15 residues.

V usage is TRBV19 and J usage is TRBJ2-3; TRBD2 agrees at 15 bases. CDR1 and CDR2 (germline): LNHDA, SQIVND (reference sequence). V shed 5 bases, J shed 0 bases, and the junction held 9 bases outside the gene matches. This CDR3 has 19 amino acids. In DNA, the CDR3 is TGTGCCAGTAGTCCCGGGACTAGCGGGGGGCCTTCTAGCACAGATACGCAGTATTTT. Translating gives CASSPGTSGGPSSTDTQYF.

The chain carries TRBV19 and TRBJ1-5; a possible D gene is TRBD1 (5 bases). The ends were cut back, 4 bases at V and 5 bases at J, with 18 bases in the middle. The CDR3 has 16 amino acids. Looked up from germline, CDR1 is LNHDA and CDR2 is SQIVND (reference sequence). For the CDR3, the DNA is TGTGCCAGTAGTAGGGACTCGGGGGTCGGAGATCAGCCCCAGCATTTT. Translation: CASSRDSGVGDQPQHF. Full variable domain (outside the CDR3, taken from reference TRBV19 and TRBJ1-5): DGGITQSPKYLFRKEGQNVTLSCEQNLNHDAMYWYRQDPGQGLRLIYYSQIVNDFQKGDIAEGYSVSREKKESFPLTVTSAQKNPTAFYLCASSRDSGVGDQPQHFGDGTRLSIL.

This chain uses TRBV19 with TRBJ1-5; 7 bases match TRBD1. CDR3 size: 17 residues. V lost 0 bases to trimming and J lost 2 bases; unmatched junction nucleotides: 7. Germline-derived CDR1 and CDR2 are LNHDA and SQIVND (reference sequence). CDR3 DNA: TGTGCCAGTAGTATAGACCTCAGGGGGGCTGGCAATCAGCCCCAGCATTTT. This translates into CASSIDLRGAGNQPQHF.

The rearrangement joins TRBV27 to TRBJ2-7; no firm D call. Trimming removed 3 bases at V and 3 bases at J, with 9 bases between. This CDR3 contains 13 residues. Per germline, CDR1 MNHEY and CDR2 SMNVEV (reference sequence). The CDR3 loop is CASSFARSYEQYF. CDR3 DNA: TGTGCCAGCAGTTTCGCCAGAAGCTACGAGCAGTACTTC.

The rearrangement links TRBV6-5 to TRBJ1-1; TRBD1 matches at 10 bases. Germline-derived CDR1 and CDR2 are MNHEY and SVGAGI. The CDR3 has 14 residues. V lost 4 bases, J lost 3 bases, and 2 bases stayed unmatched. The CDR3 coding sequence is TGTGCCAGCAGTTCGGGACAGGGGTACACTGAAGCTTTCTTT. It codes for CASSSGQGYTEAFF.

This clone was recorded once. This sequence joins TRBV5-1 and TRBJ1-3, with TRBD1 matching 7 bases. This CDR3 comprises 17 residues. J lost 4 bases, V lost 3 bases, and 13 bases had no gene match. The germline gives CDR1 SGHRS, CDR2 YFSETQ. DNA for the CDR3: TGCGCCAGCAGCTCGAGTCTGACAGGGACGGGAGGAAACACCATATATTTT. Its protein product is CASSSSLTGTGGNTIYF.

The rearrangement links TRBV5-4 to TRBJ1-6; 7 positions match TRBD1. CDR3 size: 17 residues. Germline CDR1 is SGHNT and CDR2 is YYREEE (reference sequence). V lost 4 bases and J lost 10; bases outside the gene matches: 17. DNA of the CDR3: TGTGCCAGCAGCCCTATTCCCTTGACAGGGATAGGATCACCCCTCCACTTT. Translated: CASSPIPLTGIGSPLHF.